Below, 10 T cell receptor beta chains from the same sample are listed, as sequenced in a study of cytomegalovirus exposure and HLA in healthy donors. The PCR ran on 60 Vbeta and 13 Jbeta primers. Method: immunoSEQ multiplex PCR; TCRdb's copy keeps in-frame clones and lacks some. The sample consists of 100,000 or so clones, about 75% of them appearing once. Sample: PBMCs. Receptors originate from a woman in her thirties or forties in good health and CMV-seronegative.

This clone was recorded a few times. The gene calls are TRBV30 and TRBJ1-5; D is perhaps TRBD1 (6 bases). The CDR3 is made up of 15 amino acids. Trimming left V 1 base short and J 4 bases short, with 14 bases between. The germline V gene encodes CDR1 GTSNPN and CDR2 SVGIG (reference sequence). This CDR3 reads CAWSAQGLGNQPQHF. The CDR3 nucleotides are TGTGCCTGGAGTGCCCAGGGGCTTGGTAATCAGCCCCAGCATTTT. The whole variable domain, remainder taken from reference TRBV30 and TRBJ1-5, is SQTIHQWPATLVQPVGSPLSLECTVEGTSNPNLYWYRQAAGRGLQLLFYSVGIGQISSEVPQNLSASRPQDRQFILSSKKLLLSDSGFYLCAWSAQGLGNQPQHFGDGTRLSIL.

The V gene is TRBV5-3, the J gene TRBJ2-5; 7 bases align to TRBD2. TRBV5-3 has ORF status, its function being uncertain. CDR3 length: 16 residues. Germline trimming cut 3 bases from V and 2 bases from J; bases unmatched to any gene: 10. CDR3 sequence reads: CARSSSNGGTQETQYF. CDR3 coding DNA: TGTGCCAGAAGCTCCTCGAACGGGGGGACTCAAGAGACCCAGTACTTC.

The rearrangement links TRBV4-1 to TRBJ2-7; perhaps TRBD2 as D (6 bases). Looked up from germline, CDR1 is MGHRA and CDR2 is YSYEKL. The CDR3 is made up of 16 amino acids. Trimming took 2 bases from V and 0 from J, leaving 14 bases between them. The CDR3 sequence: CASSQKFGGGSYEQYF. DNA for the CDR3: TGCGCCAGCAGCCAAAAGTTCGGGGGTGGCTCCTACGAGCAGTACTTC.

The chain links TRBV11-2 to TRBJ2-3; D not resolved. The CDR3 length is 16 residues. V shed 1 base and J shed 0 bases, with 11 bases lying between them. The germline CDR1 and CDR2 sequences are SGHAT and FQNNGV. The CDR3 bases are TGTGCCAGCAGCTTAGGTCCAGGCCCTAGCACAGATACGCAGTATTTT. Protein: CASSLGPGPSTDTQYF. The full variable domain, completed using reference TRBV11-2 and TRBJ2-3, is EAGVAQSPRYKIIEKRQSVAFWCNPISGHATLYWYQQILGQGPKLLIQFQNNGVVDDSQLPKDRFSAERLKGVDSTLKIQPAKLEDSAVYLCASSLGPGPSTDTQYFGPGTRLTVL.

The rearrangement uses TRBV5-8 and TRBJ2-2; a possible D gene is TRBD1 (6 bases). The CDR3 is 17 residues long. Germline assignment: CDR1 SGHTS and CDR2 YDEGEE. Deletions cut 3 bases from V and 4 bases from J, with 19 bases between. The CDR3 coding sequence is TGTGCCAGCAGCTCAAGGGCTTCGGGACACCTCACCGGGGAGCTGTTTTTT. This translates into CASSSRASGHLTGELFF.

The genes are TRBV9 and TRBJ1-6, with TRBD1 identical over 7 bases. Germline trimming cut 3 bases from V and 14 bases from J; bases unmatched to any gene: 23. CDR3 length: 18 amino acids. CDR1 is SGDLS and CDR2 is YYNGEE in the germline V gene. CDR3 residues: CASSATQLPTGLAGSLHF. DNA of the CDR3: TGTGCCAGCAGCGCAACCCAGCTACCGACAGGGTTAGCCGGATCCCTCCACTTT.

DNA of the CDR3: TGCGCCAGCAGTGAGTCCTCCGGGGACTCCCACTATGGCTACACCTTC. Encoded protein: CASSESSGDSHYGYTF. The chain uses TRBV10-1 and TRBJ1-2; perhaps TRBD1 as D (5 bases). Germline assignment: CDR1 WNHNN and CDR2 SYGVQD (reference sequence). V was cut by 0 bases and J by 3 bases, with 14 bases left in between. This CDR3 region has 16 residues.

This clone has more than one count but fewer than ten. The CDR3 DNA reads TGTGCCAGCAGCTTAACGGGTAGCGGGGGGCTCTTTCGTACCCCGGGTGAGCAGTTCTTC. As protein: CASSLTGSGGLFRTPGEQFF. The V call is TRBV7-3, the J call TRBJ2-1; 10 bases are a match to TRBD2. Germline CDR1 and CDR2: SGHTA and FQGTGA. The CDR3 contains 20 residues. V shed 0 bases and J 9 bases; nucleotides not matched to a gene: 20.

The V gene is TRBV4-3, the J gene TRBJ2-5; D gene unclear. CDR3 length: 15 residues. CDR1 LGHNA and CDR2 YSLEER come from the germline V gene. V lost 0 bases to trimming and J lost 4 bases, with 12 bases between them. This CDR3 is CASSQDVESGETQYF. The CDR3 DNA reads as TGCGCCAGCAGCCAAGACGTCGAGAGTGGAGAGACCCAGTACTTC.

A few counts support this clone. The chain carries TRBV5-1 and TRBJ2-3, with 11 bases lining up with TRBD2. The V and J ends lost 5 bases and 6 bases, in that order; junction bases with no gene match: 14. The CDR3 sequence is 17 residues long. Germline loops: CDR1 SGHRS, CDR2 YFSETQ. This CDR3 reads CASSSQVAGGIRDTQYF. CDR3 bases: TGCGCCAGCAGTTCCCAGGTAGCGGGGGGGATCCGTGATACGCAGTATTTT.